A single T cell receptor beta chain is shown here with its context. Its antigen is not identified. This entry belongs to a study of T cell repertoires in cytomegalovirus infection. Study details: From public TCR beta signatures came an indication of both CMV infection and matching HLA type.

TCRdb re-analysed the reads in MiXCR, keeping a single row per CDR3 protein. The sample consists of approximately 350,000 distinct CDR3 sequences, 34% of them appearing once. Findings and caveats of the study: The ex vivo response was dominated by HLA-C-restricted CMV-specific TCR beta clonotypes. Cumulated frequencies of public TCR beta families served to identify carriers of CMV plus the relevant HLA.

The starting material was cultured PBMCs, obtained from culture after CMV antigen stimulation. The TCR comes from a human donor in good health (CMV status not recorded). Some clones in this sample may be carry-over from other donors' samples.

CDR3: CASSQGGTGAGTGDNEQFF. CDR3 sequence (DNA): TGCGCCAGCAGCCAAGGAGGGACGGGAGCGGGCACCGGGGACAATGAGCAGTTCTTC. The J gene is TRBJ2-1, the V gene TRBV4-1, with D possibly matching TRBD2 (6 bases). V was clipped by 1 base and J by 5 bases, with 24 bases between them. The CDR3 totals 19 residues. Germline V gives CDR1 MGHRA, CDR2 YSYEKL.